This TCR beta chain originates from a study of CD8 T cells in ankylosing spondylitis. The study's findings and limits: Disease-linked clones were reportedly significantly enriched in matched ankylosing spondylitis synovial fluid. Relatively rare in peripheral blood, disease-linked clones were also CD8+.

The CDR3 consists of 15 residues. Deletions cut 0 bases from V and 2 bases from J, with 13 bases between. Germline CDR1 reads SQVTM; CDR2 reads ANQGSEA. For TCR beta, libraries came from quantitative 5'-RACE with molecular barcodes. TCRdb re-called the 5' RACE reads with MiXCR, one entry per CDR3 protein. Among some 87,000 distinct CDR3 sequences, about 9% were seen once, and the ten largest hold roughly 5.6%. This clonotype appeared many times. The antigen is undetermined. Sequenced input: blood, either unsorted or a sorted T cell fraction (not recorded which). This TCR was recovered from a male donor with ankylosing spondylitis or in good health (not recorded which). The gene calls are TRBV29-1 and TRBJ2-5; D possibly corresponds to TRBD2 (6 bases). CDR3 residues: CSVEETGEEQETQYF. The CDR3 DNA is TGCAGCGTTGAAGAGACCGGGGAGGAGCAAGAGACCCAGTACTTC.